The following is a TCR beta chain sequence with its context. Its antigen is not identified. The data belong to a study of T cell repertoires in cytomegalovirus infection. The overall study: Matching HLA type, along with CMV infection, was indicated by public TCR beta signatures. Whole-study findings and limits: CMV-specific TCR beta clonotypes restricted by HLA-C dominated the ex vivo response.

Deletions cut 3 bases from V and 3 bases from J, with 12 bases between. The CDR3 loop spans 14 amino acids. Germline V gene lookup returns CDR1 SGDLS and CDR2 YYNGEE. TCRdb passed the reads through MiXCR, listing each CDR3 protein once. This sample has about 830,000 distinct CDR3 sequences; roughly 33% occur once, and the top ten carry 9.5% to 15%. The TCR was taken from a human donor in good health (CMV status not recorded). Some clones in this sample may be carry-over from other donors' samples. The V call is TRBV9, the J call TRBJ1-1; D is undetermined. The sample in question was cultured CD8+ T cells from PBMCs, obtained from culture after CMV antigen stimulation. CDR3 sequence reads: CASSGRQADTEAFF. The CDR3, as DNA: TGTGCCAGCAGCGGGCGACAAGCCGACACTGAAGCTTTCTTT.